Included here is one T cell receptor beta chain sequence, with context. Its specificity is not known. The sample is drawn from a study of cytomegalovirus exposure and HLA in healthy donors. Study in general: About 179 million T cells yielded fewer than 120 million unique TCR beta sequences in earlier analysis.

General observations from the study: The presence/absence work took it that sequencing depth was about the same across donors.

With 60 Vbeta and 13 Jbeta primers, the PCR was carried out. Assay: immunoSEQ multiplex PCR; the TCRdb copy retains only in-frame clones and omits some. The sample carries some 120,000 clones, 83% recorded once. Trimming cost V 6 bases and J 5 bases, with 14 bases left between them. This CDR3 has 13 amino acids. Looked up from germline, CDR1 is SQVTM and CDR2 is ANQGSEA. The rearrangement uses TRBV29-1 and TRBJ1-5; D might be TRBD1 (6 bases). Sequencing used PBMCs. This sequence was found in a man in his late teens or twenties in good health and CMV-seropositive. The CDR3 DNA sequence: TGCAGCGTCGTACAGGGCGGCGATCAGCCCCAGCATTTT. It yields the protein CSVVQGGDQPQHF.